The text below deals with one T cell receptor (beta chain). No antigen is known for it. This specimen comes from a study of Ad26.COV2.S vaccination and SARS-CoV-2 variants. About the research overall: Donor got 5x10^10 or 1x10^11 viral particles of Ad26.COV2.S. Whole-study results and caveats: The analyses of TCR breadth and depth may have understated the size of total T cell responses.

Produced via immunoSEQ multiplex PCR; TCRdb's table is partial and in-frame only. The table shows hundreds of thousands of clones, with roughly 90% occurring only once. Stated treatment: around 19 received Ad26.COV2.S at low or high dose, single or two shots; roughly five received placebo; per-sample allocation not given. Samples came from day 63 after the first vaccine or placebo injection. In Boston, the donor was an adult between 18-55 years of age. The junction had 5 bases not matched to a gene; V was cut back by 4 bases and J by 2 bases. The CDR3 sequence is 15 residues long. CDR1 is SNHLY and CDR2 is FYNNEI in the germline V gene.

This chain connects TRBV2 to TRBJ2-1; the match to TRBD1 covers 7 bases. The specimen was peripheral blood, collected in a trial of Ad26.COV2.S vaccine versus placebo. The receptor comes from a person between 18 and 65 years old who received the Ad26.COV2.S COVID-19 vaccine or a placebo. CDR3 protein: CASSADRAAYNEQFF. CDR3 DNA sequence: TGTGCCAGCAGTGCCGACAGGGCCGCCTACAATGAGCAGTTCTTC.